This T cell receptor (beta chain) emerged from a study of T cell responses to AZD1222 COVID-19 vaccine. Across the whole study: Doses given second, at about 4 or about 12 weeks, were pooled. Whole-study results and caveats: A reported finding is that nearly half of spike-specific TCRs target unmutated variant regions.

CDR1 is PRHDT, CDR2 FYEKMQ, per germline (reference sequence). The CDR3 runs to 17 residues. V lost 0 bases and J lost 5; bases outside the gene matches: 11. Clones were read by immunoSEQ multiplex PCR, and TCRdb kept only the in-frame ones, dropping some. The profile shows some 70,000 clones, 82% of them singletons. Note on this clone: No antigen is known for it.

This TCR derives from an adult in good health. The gene calls are TRBV13 and TRBJ1-2; 8 nucleotides line up with TRBD1. The material was peripheral blood, obtained on day 0 of AZD1222 vaccination. CDR3 in DNA: TGTGCCAGCAGCTTAGGAGGAGGACAGGGCCTCGCATATGGCTACACCTTC. Protein sequence: CASSLGGGQGLAYGYTF. Full variable domain (missing parts from reference TRBV13 and TRBJ1-2): AAGVIQSPRHLIKEKRETATLKCYPIPRHDTVYWYQQGPGQDPQFLISFYEKMQSDKGSIPDRFSAQQFSDYHSELNMSSLELGDSALYFCASSLGGGQGLAYGYTFGSGTRLTVV.